These T cell receptor beta chains were read from a single sample in a study of blood T cell repertoires in COVID-19. Data came from immunoSEQ multiplex PCR; TCRdb stores just in-frame clones and leaves some out. The table lists under 350,000 clones, 75% to 95% of them singletons. The source material was peripheral blood. Receptor source: a woman aged 25-40 years with COVID-19, enrolled during active disease. Each CDR3 is given with its conserved first and last residue. The order of the fields is V gene, J gene, D gene, clone size, CDR3 DNA, CDR3 protein. The D gene is left open where the match is weak. Not every row has a clone size; where given, it reads once, few, many or a size class.

v_gene: TRBV30
j_gene: TRBJ2-7
d_gene: TRBD1
abundance: .
CDR3nt: TGTGCCTGGTCCGGGACAGGGGCCTCCGAGCAGTACTTC
CDR3aa: CAWSGTGASEQYF

v_gene: TRBV6-5
j_gene: TRBJ1-6
d_gene: .
abundance: .
CDR3nt: TGTGCCAGCAGTTACTCGATCGGCGGGGGGGATTCACCCCTCCACTTT
CDR3aa: CASSYSIGGGDSPLHF

v_gene: TRBV5-1
j_gene: TRBJ1-6
d_gene: .
abundance: once
CDR3nt: TGCGCCAGCAGCTTGGATGGGGGGAGGAATTCACCCCTCCACTTT
CDR3aa: CASSLDGGRNSPLHF

v_gene: TRBV6-5
j_gene: TRBJ1-1
d_gene: .
abundance: .
CDR3nt: TGTGCCAGCAGTTACTCCGGGACACCATCCGAGGCTTTCTTT
CDR3aa: CASSYSGTPSEAFF

v_gene: TRBV7-9
j_gene: TRBJ1-1
d_gene: TRBD1
abundance: .
CDR3nt: TGTGCCAGCAGCTTAGGTCAAACAGGGGGTGAAGCTTTCTTT
CDR3aa: CASSLGQTGGEAFF

v_gene: TRBV11-3
j_gene: TRBJ2-1
d_gene: TRBD2
abundance: .
CDR3nt: TGTGCCAGCAGCCCCGGGACTAGCGGAGACAATGAGCAGTTCTTC
CDR3aa: CASSPGTSGDNEQFF

v_gene: TRBV27
j_gene: TRBJ2-6
d_gene: TRBD1
abundance: once
CDR3nt: TGTGCCAGCTCACAGGGGCGAGCCTCTGGGGCCAACGTCCTGACTTTC
CDR3aa: CASSQGRASGANVLTF

v_gene: TRBV24-1
j_gene: TRBJ1-6
d_gene: TRBD1
abundance: once
CDR3nt: TGTGCCAGGCCGGGACAGGGAAATTCACCCCTCCACTTT
CDR3aa: CARPGQGNSPLHF

v_gene: TRBV5-4
j_gene: TRBJ2-3
d_gene: TRBD1
abundance: .
CDR3nt: TGTGCCAGCAGCTTCGGGACAGGGTACACAGATACGCAGTATTTT
CDR3aa: CASSFGTGYTDTQYF

v_gene: TRBV28
j_gene: TRBJ2-7
d_gene: .
abundance: .
CDR3nt: TGTGCCAGCAGTTTACAGGTTCACCGCTACGAGCAGTACTTC
CDR3aa: CASSLQVHRYEQYF

v_gene: TRBV11-2
j_gene: TRBJ1-4
d_gene: TRBD1
abundance: .
CDR3nt: TGTGCCAGCAGCCTGGACAGGGGTGGAGAAAAACTGTTTTTT
CDR3aa: CASSLDRGGEKLFF

v_gene: TRBV7-6
j_gene: TRBJ2-7
d_gene: TRBD1
abundance: .
CDR3nt: TGTGCCAGCAGTTTCGGACAGGTCTACGAGCAGTACTTC
CDR3aa: CASSFGQVYEQYF

v_gene: TRBV4-1
j_gene: TRBJ2-5
d_gene: TRBD2
abundance: .
CDR3nt: TGCGCCAGCAGCCAAGTGGCACTAGCGGAGACCCAGTACTTC
CDR3aa: CASSQVALAETQYF

v_gene: TRBV2
j_gene: TRBJ2-7
d_gene: .
abundance: .
CDR3nt: TGTGCCAGCAATTTCGAACTCTCCTACGAGCAGTACTTC
CDR3aa: CASNFELSYEQYF

v_gene: TRBV27
j_gene: TRBJ1-2
d_gene: TRBD1
abundance: once
CDR3nt: TGTGCCAGCAGTTTACGAGGGGCGGGACAGCTTTATGGCTACACCTTC
CDR3aa: CASSLRGAGQLYGYTF

v_gene: TRBV19
j_gene: TRBJ2-1
d_gene: TRBD2
abundance: .
CDR3nt: TGTGCCAGTAGTATGGGACTAGCGGGACGTATCACCTACAATGAGCAGTTCTTC
CDR3aa: CASSMGLAGRITYNEQFF

v_gene: TRBV25-1
j_gene: TRBJ2-7
d_gene: .
abundance: .
CDR3nt: TGTGCCAGCAGTGAAGACGACGGGAGCTACGAGCAGTACTTC
CDR3aa: CASSEDDGSYEQYF

v_gene: TRBV19
j_gene: TRBJ2-5
d_gene: .
abundance: .
CDR3nt: TGTGCCAGTAGTACTCCGGGAGCCGAAGAGACCCAGTACTTC
CDR3aa: CASSTPGAEETQYF

v_gene: TRBV2
j_gene: TRBJ1-5
d_gene: .
abundance: .
CDR3nt: TGTGCCAGCAGCCTACGACAGGCTGGGCAGCCCCAGCATTTT
CDR3aa: CASSLRQAGQPQHF

v_gene: TRBV3-1/TRBV3-2
j_gene: TRBJ2-3
d_gene: TRBD2
abundance: once
CDR3nt: TGTGCCAGCAGCCCTGGACTAGGTTCGCAGTATTTT
CDR3aa: CASSPGLGSQYF

v_gene: TRBV11-3
j_gene: TRBJ2-1
d_gene: TRBD2
abundance: .
CDR3nt: TGTGCCAGCAGCTTTCAAGCGGGAGGCCTCAATGAGCAGTTCTTC
CDR3aa: CASSFQAGGLNEQFF

v_gene: TRBV10-3
j_gene: TRBJ1-4
d_gene: .
abundance: once
CDR3nt: TGTGCCATCAGTGGACAGGAGAATGAAAAACTGTTTTTT
CDR3aa: CAISGQENEKLFF

v_gene: TRBV28
j_gene: TRBJ2-5
d_gene: TRBD2
abundance: .
CDR3nt: TGTGCCAGCAGGCCGGGACTAGCGGGAGAGACCCAGTACTTC
CDR3aa: CASRPGLAGETQYF

v_gene: TRBV5-4
j_gene: TRBJ2-3
d_gene: .
abundance: .
CDR3nt: TGTGCCAGCAGCTCTGGCGGGCGGCTGGCATACACAGATACGCAGTATTTT
CDR3aa: CASSSGGRLAYTDTQYF

v_gene: TRBV19
j_gene: TRBJ1-2
d_gene: TRBD1
abundance: .
CDR3nt: TGTGCCAGTAGGGACAGGGCCTATGACTACACCTTC
CDR3aa: CASRDRAYDYTF

v_gene: TRBV15
j_gene: TRBJ2-1
d_gene: TRBD2
abundance: once
CDR3nt: TGTGCCACCAGCAGAGGACTAGCATCAGAGGGCAATGAGCAGTTCTTC
CDR3aa: CATSRGLASEGNEQFF

v_gene: TRBV4-2
j_gene: TRBJ1-1
d_gene: .
abundance: .
CDR3nt: TGTGCCAGCAGCCAAGTAAAGGAGAGCACTGAAGCTTTCTTT
CDR3aa: CASSQVKESTEAFF

v_gene: TRBV19
j_gene: TRBJ1-2
d_gene: .
abundance: .
CDR3nt: TGTGCCAGTACATCCGGACAGCCTCTATATGGCTACACCTTC
CDR3aa: CASTSGQPLYGYTF

v_gene: TRBV6-5
j_gene: TRBJ2-2
d_gene: TRBD2
abundance: .
CDR3nt: TGTGCCAGCAGTTCCACGGGAGGCCAGAACACCGGGGAGCTGTTTTTT
CDR3aa: CASSSTGGQNTGELFF

v_gene: TRBV6-5
j_gene: TRBJ1-3
d_gene: .
abundance: .
CDR3nt: TGTGCCAGCACCCGCGCCGCGGAGGCTGGAAACACCATATATTTT
CDR3aa: CASTRAAEAGNTIYF

v_gene: TRBV21-1
j_gene: TRBJ1-2
d_gene: .
abundance: .
CDR3nt: TGTGCCAGCAGCAAAGGGATAGGGCGGGGTGGCTACACCTTC
CDR3aa: CASSKGIGRGGYTF

v_gene: TRBV30
j_gene: TRBJ1-1
d_gene: .
abundance: .
CDR3nt: TGTGCCTGGAGCATAGGGGGAACTGAAGCTTTCTTT
CDR3aa: CAWSIGGTEAFF

v_gene: TRBV5-4
j_gene: TRBJ2-3
d_gene: TRBD2
abundance: .
CDR3nt: TGTGCCAGCAGCTCCCGGACTAGCGGGAGTGGCACAGATACGCAGTATTTT
CDR3aa: CASSSRTSGSGTDTQYF

v_gene: TRBV29-1
j_gene: TRBJ2-3
d_gene: TRBD2
abundance: .
CDR3nt: TGCAGCGCCCAACTAGCGGGAGGCAGCACAGATACGCAGTATTTT
CDR3aa: CSAQLAGGSTDTQYF

v_gene: TRBV6-1
j_gene: TRBJ2-1
d_gene: TRBD2
abundance: .
CDR3nt: TGTGCCAGCAGTGCGTTAGCGGGCCCGTCCTACAATGAGCAGTTCTTC
CDR3aa: CASSALAGPSYNEQFF